A selection of T cell receptor beta chains follows, all from one sample in a study of blood T cell repertoires in COVID-19. Here immunoSEQ multiplex PCR was the method, and the copy in TCRdb shows in-frame clones only, minus some. The data contain 200,000 to 300,000 clones, around 85% of them singletons. The sequenced sample was PBMCs or T cells enriched from blood (not recorded which). Receptors were obtained from a woman in her forties with acute COVID-19. CDR3s include the opening cysteine and the closing phenylalanine or tryptophan. D genes are given only for firm matches. Size is omitted from some rows. Given values are once, few, many or a class for expanded clones.

D	V	J	size	DNA	CDR3
TRBD1	TRBV10-3	TRBJ2-1	.	TGTGCCATCAGTGACTGGACAGGGAGCCTTCCTAACAATGAGCAGTTCTTC	CAISDWTGSLPNNEQFF
.	TRBV3-1/TRBV3-2	TRBJ2-5	once	TGTGCCAGCAGCCCCGTTGGTGGGGGCCCAGGGACCCAGTACTTC	CASSPVGGGPGTQYF
.	TRBV5-1	TRBJ1-4	.	TGCGCCAGCAGCTTGGATAGGGGAATACGTGAAAAACTGTTTTTT	CASSLDRGIREKLFF
TRBD2	TRBV5-1	TRBJ2-3	.	TGCGCCAGCAGCTTGGAGCTTAGCGGGAAGCCAGATACGCAGTATTTT	CASSLELSGKPDTQYF
.	TRBV5-4	TRBJ1-2	.	TGTGCCAGCAGCCCTACTAGCGGACAGAGGATAAACTATGGCTACACCTTC	CASSPTSGQRINYGYTF
TRBD2	TRBV5-1	TRBJ2-1	once	TGCGCCAGCAGCCTAGGACTAGCGGGAGGCGGCTACAATGAGCAGTTCTTC	CASSLGLAGGGYNEQFF
.	TRBV11-1	TRBJ1-1	.	TGTGCCAGCAGCTTAGCGAACTGGAACACTGAAGCTTTCTTT	CASSLANWNTEAFF
.	TRBV6-5	TRBJ1-5	.	TGTGCCAGCATAAAAGGGGTGAGCAATCAGCCCCAGCATTTT	CASIKGVSNQPQHF
.	TRBV5-6	TRBJ1-3	.	TGTGCCAGCAGCTTACAGGACTCTGGAAACACCATATATTTT	CASSLQDSGNTIYF
.	TRBV4-2	TRBJ2-1	.	TGTGCCAGCAGCCAAGAGACAGGGGGCGAGGGGATAGCGGGAGATTTATATGAGCAGTTCTTC	CASSQETGGEGIAGDLYEQFF
.	TRBV2	TRBJ1-2	few	TGTGCCAGCAGTGTAGGGGGACGTCGCTACACCTTC	CASSVGGRRYTF
TRBD1	TRBV3-1/TRBV3-2	TRBJ2-7	few	TGTGCCAGCAGCCAACAGACAGGGGTTGGCGAGCAGTACTTC	CASSQQTGVGEQYF
.	TRBV2	TRBJ1-6	.	TGTGCCAGCAGACCAGGGGTAAATTCACCCCTCCACTTT	CASRPGVNSPLHF
TRBD1	TRBV19	TRBJ1-1	.	TGTGCCAGTAGTAACCCCGGGACAGTCACTGAAGCTTTCTTT	CASSNPGTVTEAFF
.	TRBV6-2/TRBV6-3	TRBJ1-5	.	TGTGCCAGCAGTTACTCTGAGGCCAATCAGCCCCAGCATTTT	CASSYSEANQPQHF
.	TRBV29-1	TRBJ2-5	few	TGCAGCGTGCAGACAGGAGAAGCAGAGACCCAGTACTTC	CSVQTGEAETQYF
.	TRBV5-1	TRBJ2-1	.	TGCGCCAGCTCCGGGAGCGAGTTATACAATGAGCAGTTCTTC	CASSGSELYNEQFF
.	TRBV9	TRBJ2-7	.	TGTGCCAGCAGCGTACTTTCGCAGGGTTCCGAGCAGTACTTC	CASSVLSQGSEQYF
.	TRBV7-6	TRBJ1-6	.	TGTGCCAGCAGCTTAGGAGCAAGCTCCTATAATTCACCCCTCCACTTT	CASSLGASSYNSPLHF
.	TRBV2	TRBJ1-4	.	TGTGCCAGCAGTGCTATTGATTCGGAGGCTACTAATGAAAAACTGTTTTTT	CASSAIDSEATNEKLFF
.	TRBV2	TRBJ2-7	.	TGTGCCAGCAGGGTCGGCTACGAGCAGTACTTC	CASRVGYEQYF
.	TRBV9	TRBJ1-2	once	TGTGCCAGCAGCCCCAGCTCAGGGGATCAGGGCTACACCTTC	CASSPSSGDQGYTF
TRBD2	TRBV27	TRBJ2-1	.	TGTGCCAGCAGAACTATACCGGGACTAGCGGGAGTTGAGCAGTTCTTC	CASRTIPGLAGVEQFF
.	TRBV7-2	TRBJ2-7	.	TGTGCCAGCAGCCCTAGTGGGGACATGAGCTCCTACGAGCAGTACTTC	CASSPSGDMSSYEQYF
.	TRBV12-3/TRBV12-4	TRBJ2-7	few	TGTGCCAGCAGTTTAGAAACTGCCTACGAGCAGTACTTC	CASSLETAYEQYF
TRBD1	TRBV7-9	TRBJ1-3	.	TGTGCCAGCAGCACCCGGACAGGGAGAGCTGGAAACACCATATATTTT	CASSTRTGRAGNTIYF
.	TRBV7-9	TRBJ2-7	.	TGTGCCAGCAGCATGGGGACAAACGGGGACGAGCAGTACTTC	CASSMGTNGDEQYF
.	TRBV7-9	TRBJ2-7	.	TGTGCCAGCAGCCGAGGACAAGCCTACGAGCAGTACTTC	CASSRGQAYEQYF
TRBD1	TRBV10-3	TRBJ1-6	.	TGTGCCATCAGTGGGGGACAGGGTGGCAATTCACCCCTCCACTTT	CAISGGQGGNSPLHF
.	TRBV6-4	TRBJ2-1	.	TGTGCCAGCAGCCCGTTTATAACGGGATCCTACAATGAGCAGTTCTTC	CASSPFITGSYNEQFF
TRBD2	TRBV7-2	TRBJ2-1	.	TGTGCCAGCAGCTTCGCCATAGCGGGAGCCTACAATGAGCAGTTCTTC	CASSFAIAGAYNEQFF
TRBD1	TRBV18	TRBJ1-6	.	TGTGCCAGCTCACGCGGGACAGAAAATTCACCCCTCCACTTT	CASSRGTENSPLHF
.	TRBV25-1	TRBJ2-7	.	TGTGCCAGCAGTGAATCGGGGTTGGGGTCCTACGAGCAGTACTTC	CASSESGLGSYEQYF
TRBD2	TRBV29-1	TRBJ2-1	few	TGCAGCGCGGAACTACTAGCGGGACGGGGTGGCACTGAGCAGTTCTTC	CSAELLAGRGGTEQFF
.	TRBV6-5	TRBJ2-1	.	TGTGCCAGCAGGGCGACAGTGGGCTCCTACAATGAGCAGTTCTTC	CASRATVGSYNEQFF
.	TRBV18	TRBJ2-3	.	TGTGCCAGCTCACCAACTGGGCAGAGCACAGATACGCAGTATTTT	CASSPTGQSTDTQYF
TRBD2	TRBV6-6	TRBJ2-7	.	TGTGCCAGCAGCTACCTAGCGGGAGTACCCTACGAGCAGTACTTC	CASSYLAGVPYEQYF
TRBD1	TRBV7-7	TRBJ1-4	once	TGTGCTAGCAGCCAGAGGGAGAGAATGACAGGGGTTCATGAAAAACTGTTTTTT	CASSQRERMTGVHEKLFF